This TCR beta chain stems from a study of sequential checkpoint blockade in melanoma. Study background: Randomization was 1:1 between first-line nivolumab→ipilimumab and ipilimumab→nivolumab. Each arm's sequence ended with maintenance nivolumab.

Described treatment: randomized to nivolumab then ipilimumab (arm A) or the reverse (arm B). No patient had prior DNA-damaging chemotherapy. Live CD3+CD8+ CD19− CD56− cells were sorted from PBMCs. The assay was immunoSEQ multiplex PCR, and TCRdb's table has in-frame clones only and misses some. Among about 29,000 clones listed, around three quarters were seen once. CDR1 is SGHRS and CDR2 is YFSETQ in the germline V gene. The ends lost 3 bases at V and 2 bases at J; junction bases unmatched: 5. The CDR3 is 16 amino acids. This specimen consisted of CD8+ T cells sorted from blood (inferred from file names), obtained from a patient given nivolumab and ipilimumab in sequence. V gene TRBV5-1 combines with J gene TRBJ2-3; 11 bases fit TRBD2. The sequence came from a human donor with melanoma. The CDR3 is CASSSGLAEATDTQYF. The CDR3 bases are TGCGCCAGCAGCTCGGGACTAGCGGAGGCCACAGATACGCAGTATTTT.